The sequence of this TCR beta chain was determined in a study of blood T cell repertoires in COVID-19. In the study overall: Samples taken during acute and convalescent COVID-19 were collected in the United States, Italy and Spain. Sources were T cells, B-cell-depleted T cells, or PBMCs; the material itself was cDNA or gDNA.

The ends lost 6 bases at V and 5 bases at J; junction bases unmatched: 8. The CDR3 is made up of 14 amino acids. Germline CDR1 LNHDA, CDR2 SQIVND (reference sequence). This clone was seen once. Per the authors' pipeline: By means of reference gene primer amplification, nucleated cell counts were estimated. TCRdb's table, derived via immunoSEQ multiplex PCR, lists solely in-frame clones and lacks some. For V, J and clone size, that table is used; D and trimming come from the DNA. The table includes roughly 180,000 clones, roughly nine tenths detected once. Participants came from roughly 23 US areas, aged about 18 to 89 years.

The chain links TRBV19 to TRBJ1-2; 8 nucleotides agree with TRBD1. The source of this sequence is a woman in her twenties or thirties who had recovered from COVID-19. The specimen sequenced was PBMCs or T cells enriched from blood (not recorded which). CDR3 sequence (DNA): TGTGCCAGTAGACCATCAGGGGGCTTTTATGGCTACACCTTC. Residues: CASRPSGGFYGYTF.